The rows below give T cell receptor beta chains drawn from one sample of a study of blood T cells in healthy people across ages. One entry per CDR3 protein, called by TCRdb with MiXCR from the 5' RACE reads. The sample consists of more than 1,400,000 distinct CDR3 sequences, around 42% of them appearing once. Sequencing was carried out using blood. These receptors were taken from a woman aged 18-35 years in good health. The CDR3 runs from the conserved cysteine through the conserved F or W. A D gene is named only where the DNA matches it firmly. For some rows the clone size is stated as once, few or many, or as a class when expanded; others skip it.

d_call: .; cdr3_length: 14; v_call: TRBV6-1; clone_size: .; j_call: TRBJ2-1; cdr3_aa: CASRRDSPINEQFF; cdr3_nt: TGTGCCAGCAGGAGGGATAGTCCCATCAATGAGCAGTTCTTC
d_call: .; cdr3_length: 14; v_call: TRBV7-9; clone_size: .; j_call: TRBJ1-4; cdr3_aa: CASRTSATNEKLFF; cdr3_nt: TGTGCCAGCAGGACATCAGCAACTAATGAAAAACTGTTTTTT
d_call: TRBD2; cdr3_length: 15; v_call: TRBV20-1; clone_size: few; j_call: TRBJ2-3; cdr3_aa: CSARDWGGSTDTQYF; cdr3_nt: TGCAGTGCTAGAGATTGGGGGGGGAGCACAGATACGCAGTATTTT
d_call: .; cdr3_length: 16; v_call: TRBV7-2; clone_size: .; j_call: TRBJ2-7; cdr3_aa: CASSFGSAGGSYEQYF; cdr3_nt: TGTGCCAGCAGCTTTGGATCCGCCGGGGGCTCCTACGAGCAGTACTTC
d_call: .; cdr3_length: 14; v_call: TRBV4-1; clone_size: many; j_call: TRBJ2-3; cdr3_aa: CASSPWTSTDTQYF; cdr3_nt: TGCGCCAGCAGCCCATGGACTTCCACAGATACGCAGTATTTT
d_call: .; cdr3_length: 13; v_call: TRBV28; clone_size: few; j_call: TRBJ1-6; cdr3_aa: CASSLPGGSPLHF; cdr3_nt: TGTGCCAGCAGTTTACCCGGGGGTTCACCCCTCCACTTT
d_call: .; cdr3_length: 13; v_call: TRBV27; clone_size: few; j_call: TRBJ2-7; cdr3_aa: CASSPDSVHEQYF; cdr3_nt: TGTGCCAGCAGCCCCGACAGCGTACACGAGCAGTACTTC
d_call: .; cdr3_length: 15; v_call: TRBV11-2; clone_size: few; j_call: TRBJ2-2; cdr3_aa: CASRKNRGGTGELFF; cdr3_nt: TGTGCCAGCCGAAAAAATAGGGGGGGCACCGGGGAGCTGTTTTTT
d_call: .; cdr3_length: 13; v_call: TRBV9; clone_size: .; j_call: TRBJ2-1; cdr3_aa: CASSASFRETQFF; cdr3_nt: TGTGCCAGCAGCGCCTCCTTTAGGGAGACCCAGTTCTTC
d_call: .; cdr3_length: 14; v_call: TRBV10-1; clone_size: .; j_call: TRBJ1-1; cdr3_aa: CASSERSRNTEAFF; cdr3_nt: TGCGCCAGCAGTGAAAGGTCTAGGAACACTGAAGCTTTCTTT
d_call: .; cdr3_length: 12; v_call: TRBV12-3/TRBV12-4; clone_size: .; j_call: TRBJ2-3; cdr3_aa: CASSLNEGTQYF; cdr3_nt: TGTGCCAGCAGTTTAAATGAGGGTACGCAGTATTTT
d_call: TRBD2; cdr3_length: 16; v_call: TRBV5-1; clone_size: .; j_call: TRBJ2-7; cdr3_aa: CASSLGGTRALYEQYF; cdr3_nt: TGCGCCAGCAGCTTGGGGGGGACTAGGGCACTCTACGAGCAGTACTTC